A selection of T cell receptor beta chains follows, all from one sample in a study of siplizumab effects on memory and regulatory T cells. Method: immunoSEQ multiplex PCR; TCRdb's copy keeps in-frame clones and lacks some. The sample has about 69,000 clones; over 80% are singletons. The material sequenced was Tregs sorted from blood. The receptors derive from a human donor in good health. The CDR3 runs from the conserved cysteine through the conserved F or W. The order of the fields is J gene, clone size, D gene, V gene, CDR3 protein, CDR3 DNA. The D gene is left open where the match is weak. A clone size is listed for some rows: how often the clone was seen (once, few, many), or a class if it is expanded.

j_gene: TRBJ2-3
abundance: NA
d_gene: NA
v_gene: TRBV7-9
CDR3aa: CASSFGRVPDTQYF
CDR3nt: TGTGCCAGCAGCTTTGGCAGGGTTCCAGATACGCAGTATTTT

j_gene: TRBJ2-5
abundance: NA
d_gene: NA
v_gene: TRBV10-3
CDR3aa: CAISESREETQYF
CDR3nt: TGTGCCATCAGTGAGTCCAGGGAAGAGACCCAGTACTTC

j_gene: TRBJ2-3
abundance: once
d_gene: NA
v_gene: TRBV7-2
CDR3aa: CASSQTTDTQYF
CDR3nt: TGTGCCAGCAGCCAAACCACAGATACGCAGTATTTT

j_gene: TRBJ2-5
abundance: NA
d_gene: TRBD2
v_gene: TRBV5-6
CDR3aa: CASSLAREGLETQYF
CDR3nt: TGTGCCAGCAGCTTGGCACGGGAGGGCCTGGAGACCCAGTACTTC

j_gene: TRBJ1-2
abundance: NA
d_gene: TRBD1
v_gene: TRBV6-5
CDR3aa: CASSYSGTGGVGYTF
CDR3nt: TGTGCCAGCAGTTACTCAGGAACAGGGGGCGTGGGCTACACCTTC

j_gene: TRBJ2-7
abundance: NA
d_gene: TRBD2
v_gene: TRBV4-2
CDR3aa: CASSQTSGVYEQYF
CDR3nt: TGTGCCAGCAGCCAAACTAGCGGAGTCTACGAGCAGTACTTC

j_gene: TRBJ1-1
abundance: few
d_gene: TRBD1
v_gene: TRBV18
CDR3aa: CASSPRTGENTEAFF
CDR3nt: TGTGCCAGCTCACCGAGGACAGGGGAGAACACTGAAGCTTTCTTT

j_gene: TRBJ2-2
abundance: NA
d_gene: NA
v_gene: TRBV6-4
CDR3aa: CASRPTSAGELFF
CDR3nt: TGTGCCAGCAGACCTACAAGTGCCGGGGAGCTGTTTTTT

j_gene: TRBJ1-2
abundance: NA
d_gene: NA
v_gene: TRBV6-1
CDR3aa: CASSEGGHPTFNYGYTF
CDR3nt: TGTGCCAGCAGTGAAGGGGGACACCCTACATTTAACTATGGCTACACCTTC

j_gene: TRBJ2-1
abundance: NA
d_gene: TRBD1
v_gene: TRBV2
CDR3aa: CASRTGGSEQFF
CDR3nt: TGTGCCAGCAGGACAGGGGGCAGTGAGCAGTTCTTC

j_gene: TRBJ2-5
abundance: NA
d_gene: NA
v_gene: TRBV18
CDR3aa: CASSPGETQYF
CDR3nt: TGTGCCAGCTCACCCGGCGAGACCCAGTACTTC

j_gene: TRBJ2-1
abundance: NA
d_gene: TRBD1
v_gene: TRBV5-1
CDR3aa: CASSPRTGSYNEQFF
CDR3nt: TGCGCCAGCAGCCCCCGGACAGGTTCCTACAATGAGCAGTTCTTC

j_gene: TRBJ2-3
abundance: NA
d_gene: TRBD2
v_gene: TRBV7-6
CDR3aa: CASSYGRITDTQYF
CDR3nt: TGTGCCAGCAGTTACGGGAGGATCACAGATACGCAGTATTTT

j_gene: TRBJ2-5
abundance: NA
d_gene: TRBD1
v_gene: TRBV7-9
CDR3aa: CASSRQGAQETQYF
CDR3nt: TGTGCCAGCAGCAGACAGGGGGCCCAAGAGACCCAGTACTTC

j_gene: TRBJ1-1
abundance: NA
d_gene: NA
v_gene: TRBV9
CDR3aa: CASSVATDSEAFF
CDR3nt: TGTGCCAGCAGCGTAGCAACAGACAGTGAAGCTTTCTTT

j_gene: TRBJ1-5
abundance: NA
d_gene: NA
v_gene: TRBV30
CDR3aa: CAWSPGFSQPQHF
CDR3nt: TGTGCCTGGAGTCCAGGGTTTAGTCAGCCCCAGCATTTT

j_gene: TRBJ1-2
abundance: NA
d_gene: TRBD1
v_gene: TRBV28
CDR3aa: CASSRSGTGSGYTF
CDR3nt: TGTGCCAGCAGTCGTTCCGGGACAGGGAGTGGCTACACCTTC

j_gene: TRBJ1-1
abundance: NA
d_gene: NA
v_gene: TRBV6-1
CDR3aa: CASTPYRGREAFF
CDR3nt: TGTGCCAGCACGCCCTACCGGGGACGAGAAGCTTTCTTT

j_gene: TRBJ2-5
abundance: once
d_gene: NA
v_gene: TRBV14
CDR3aa: CASSQALLRDGGETQYF
CDR3nt: TGTGCCAGCAGCCAAGCCCTACTCCGGGACGGAGGGGAGACCCAGTACTTC

j_gene: TRBJ2-3
abundance: NA
d_gene: NA
v_gene: TRBV4-1
CDR3aa: CASSQPPLAQYF
CDR3nt: TGCGCCAGCAGCCAACCCCCCCTTGCGCAGTATTTT

j_gene: TRBJ2-1
abundance: NA
d_gene: TRBD1
v_gene: TRBV29-1
CDR3aa: CSVDDRDRIYYNEQFF
CDR3nt: TGCAGCGTTGACGACAGGGACAGGATATACTACAATGAGCAGTTCTTC

j_gene: TRBJ2-2
abundance: NA
d_gene: NA
v_gene: TRBV18
CDR3aa: CASSPWGRPNTGELFF
CDR3nt: TGTGCCAGCTCACCCTGGGGGAGACCCAACACCGGGGAGCTGTTTTTT

j_gene: TRBJ1-2
abundance: NA
d_gene: NA
v_gene: TRBV27
CDR3aa: CASSRSGLGLWSLGYTF
CDR3nt: TGTGCCAGCAGTCGATCCGGGTTGGGGCTATGGTCTTTGGGCTACACCTTC

j_gene: TRBJ1-5
abundance: NA
d_gene: NA
v_gene: TRBV5-1
CDR3aa: CASSRDGQPQHF
CDR3nt: TGCGCCAGCAGTAGGGATGGGCAGCCCCAGCATTTT

j_gene: TRBJ1-2
abundance: NA
d_gene: TRBD1
v_gene: TRBV15
CDR3aa: CATSRDVGQAVYGYTF
CDR3nt: TGTGCCACCAGCAGAGACGTTGGACAGGCGGTCTATGGCTACACCTTC

j_gene: TRBJ1-1
abundance: once
d_gene: TRBD1
v_gene: TRBV20-1
CDR3aa: CSAYDRGRAFF
CDR3nt: TGCAGTGCTTATGACAGGGGAAGAGCTTTCTTT

j_gene: TRBJ2-6
abundance: NA
d_gene: NA
v_gene: TRBV9
CDR3aa: CASSVTGNSGANVLTF
CDR3nt: TGTGCCAGCAGCGTAACAGGTAACTCTGGGGCCAACGTCCTGACTTTC

j_gene: TRBJ2-5
abundance: NA
d_gene: NA
v_gene: TRBV7-2
CDR3aa: CASSLGVLNLQETQYF
CDR3nt: TGTGCCAGCAGCTTAGGGGTATTGAACCTCCAAGAGACCCAGTACTTC

j_gene: TRBJ1-3
abundance: once
d_gene: NA
v_gene: TRBV5-1
CDR3aa: CASSLLAGTGNTIYF
CDR3nt: TGCGCCAGCAGCTTGCTCGCAGGGACTGGAAACACCATATATTTT

j_gene: TRBJ1-2
abundance: NA
d_gene: TRBD1
v_gene: TRBV27
CDR3aa: CASSLWAGGAYGYTF
CDR3nt: TGTGCCAGCAGTTTATGGGCAGGGGGGGCCTATGGCTACACCTTC

j_gene: TRBJ2-5
abundance: NA
d_gene: NA
v_gene: TRBV18
CDR3aa: CASSPGRTLDRTQYF
CDR3nt: TGTGCCAGCTCACCGGGGCGGACACTCGATCGGACCCAGTACTTC

j_gene: TRBJ2-5
abundance: once
d_gene: NA
v_gene: TRBV7-2
CDR3aa: CASSLRYWGAGETQYF
CDR3nt: TGTGCCAGCAGCTTACGCTACTGGGGGGCCGGGGAGACCCAGTACTTC

j_gene: TRBJ2-7
abundance: NA
d_gene: TRBD2
v_gene: TRBV6-6
CDR3aa: CASSPTGGGPNEQYF
CDR3nt: TGTGCCAGCAGTCCCACGGGGGGAGGGCCCAACGAGCAGTACTTC

j_gene: TRBJ1-1
abundance: NA
d_gene: NA
v_gene: TRBV7-6
CDR3aa: CASSFPLTEAFF
CDR3nt: TGTGCCAGCAGCTTTCCCCTCACTGAAGCTTTCTTT

j_gene: TRBJ2-5
abundance: NA
d_gene: NA
v_gene: TRBV9
CDR3aa: CASSVGAEETQYF
CDR3nt: TGTGCCAGCAGCGTAGGGGCGGAAGAGACCCAGTACTTC

j_gene: TRBJ2-7
abundance: NA
d_gene: NA
v_gene: TRBV6-1
CDR3aa: CASRKGQGYEQYF
CDR3nt: TGTGCCAGCAGAAAAGGGCAGGGTTACGAGCAGTACTTC

j_gene: TRBJ2-3
abundance: NA
d_gene: TRBD2
v_gene: TRBV6-6
CDR3aa: CASSLAAGDTDTQYF
CDR3nt: TGTGCCAGCAGTTTAGCTGCGGGGGACACAGATACGCAGTATTTT

j_gene: TRBJ1-2
abundance: NA
d_gene: NA
v_gene: TRBV10-2
CDR3aa: CATSTFNYGYTF
CDR3nt: TGCGCCACCTCGACCTTTAACTATGGCTACACCTTC

j_gene: TRBJ2-1
abundance: NA
d_gene: NA
v_gene: TRBV29-1
CDR3aa: CSVDVYSSYNEQFF
CDR3nt: TGCAGCGTTGATGTTTATAGCTCCTACAATGAGCAGTTCTTC

j_gene: TRBJ2-3
abundance: NA
d_gene: TRBD1
v_gene: TRBV4-3
CDR3aa: CASSQDGTGGESTDTQYF
CDR3nt: TGCGCCAGCAGCCAAGACGGGACAGGGGGCGAGAGCACAGATACGCAGTATTTT

j_gene: TRBJ1-2
abundance: NA
d_gene: NA
v_gene: TRBV7-2
CDR3aa: CASSPPGGPNYGYTF
CDR3nt: TGTGCCAGCAGCCCCCCTGGGGGGCCCAACTATGGCTACACCTTC

j_gene: TRBJ2-7
abundance: NA
d_gene: TRBD2
v_gene: TRBV6-6
CDR3aa: CASSYGLAGTYEQYF
CDR3nt: TGTGCCAGCAGTTACGGGCTAGCGGGTACCTACGAGCAGTACTTC

j_gene: TRBJ2-7
abundance: few
d_gene: TRBD1
v_gene: TRBV18
CDR3aa: CASSPVDRGRHEQYF
CDR3nt: TGTGCCAGCTCACCCGTGGACAGGGGGCGACACGAGCAGTACTTC

j_gene: TRBJ2-5
abundance: NA
d_gene: NA
v_gene: TRBV6-6
CDR3aa: CASRVLRGETQYF
CDR3nt: TGTGCCAGCAGAGTCCTACGAGGAGAGACCCAGTACTTC

j_gene: TRBJ2-5
abundance: NA
d_gene: TRBD1
v_gene: TRBV7-2
CDR3aa: CASSLWDRGGTQYF
CDR3nt: TGTGCCAGCAGCTTGTGGGACAGGGGGGGGACCCAGTACTTC

j_gene: TRBJ2-5
abundance: NA
d_gene: NA
v_gene: TRBV18
CDR3aa: CASSQGSLYQETQYF
CDR3nt: TGTGCCAGCTCACAAGGGTCCTTGTACCAAGAGACCCAGTACTTC

j_gene: TRBJ1-3
abundance: NA
d_gene: NA
v_gene: TRBV18
CDR3aa: CASSPGSGNTIYF
CDR3nt: TGTGCCAGCTCACCGGGCTCTGGAAACACCATATATTTT

j_gene: TRBJ1-2
abundance: once
d_gene: TRBD1
v_gene: TRBV5-1
CDR3aa: CASSLDGQGGGYTF
CDR3nt: TGCGCCAGCAGCCTTGATGGACAGGGCGGTGGCTACACCTTC

j_gene: TRBJ1-1
abundance: NA
d_gene: NA
v_gene: TRBV6-1
CDR3aa: CASSERGGSEAFF
CDR3nt: TGTGCCAGCAGTGAAAGGGGGGGCAGTGAAGCTTTCTTT

j_gene: TRBJ1-2
abundance: few
d_gene: NA
v_gene: TRBV4-2
CDR3aa: CASSQAVGIHTF
CDR3nt: TGTGCCAGCAGCCAAGCCGTGGGAATCCACACCTTC

j_gene: TRBJ1-5
abundance: NA
d_gene: NA
v_gene: TRBV2
CDR3aa: CASSGSYHSNQPQHF
CDR3nt: TGTGCCAGCAGTGGTTCGTACCATAGCAATCAGCCCCAGCATTTT

j_gene: TRBJ2-1
abundance: NA
d_gene: NA
v_gene: TRBV21-1
CDR3aa: CASSKLGLTSGRFHEQFF
CDR3nt: TGTGCCAGCAGCAAGTTGGGGCTGACTAGCGGGAGATTTCATGAGCAGTTCTTC

j_gene: TRBJ2-7
abundance: NA
d_gene: NA
v_gene: TRBV7-6
CDR3aa: CASSSGPTVSYEQYF
CDR3nt: TGTGCCAGCAGCTCAGGACCAACCGTCTCCTACGAGCAGTACTTC

j_gene: TRBJ2-3
abundance: NA
d_gene: NA
v_gene: TRBV21-1
CDR3aa: CASSKARSGSSTDTQYF
CDR3nt: TGTGCCAGCAGCAAAGCTCGTAGCGGGTCTAGCACAGATACGCAGTATTTT

j_gene: TRBJ2-2
abundance: once
d_gene: TRBD2
v_gene: TRBV6-1
CDR3aa: CATRTSGRNTGELFF
CDR3nt: TGTGCCACCCGGACTAGCGGGAGGAACACCGGGGAGCTGTTTTTT

j_gene: TRBJ1-4
abundance: NA
d_gene: TRBD1
v_gene: TRBV11-3
CDR3aa: CASSHGQAEKLFF
CDR3nt: TGTGCCAGCAGCCACGGACAGGCGGAAAAACTGTTTTTT

j_gene: TRBJ2-7
abundance: NA
d_gene: NA
v_gene: TRBV6-6
CDR3aa: CASSLGLGSGSYEQYF
CDR3nt: TGTGCCAGCAGTTTGGGACTCGGATCGGGGTCCTACGAGCAGTACTTC

j_gene: TRBJ2-7
abundance: NA
d_gene: TRBD1
v_gene: TRBV11-3
CDR3aa: CASSRLQGSYEQYF
CDR3nt: TGTGCCAGCAGCCGACTACAGGGGTCGTACGAGCAGTACTTC

j_gene: TRBJ2-5
abundance: NA
d_gene: NA
v_gene: TRBV5-1
CDR3aa: CASRREDIQETQYF
CDR3nt: TGCGCCAGCAGAAGGGAGGACATACAAGAGACCCAGTACTTC

j_gene: TRBJ2-7
abundance: NA
d_gene: NA
v_gene: TRBV30
CDR3aa: CAWSRNYEQYF
CDR3nt: TGTGCCTGGAGTCGCAACTACGAGCAGTACTTC